Each of the 24 T cell receptor beta chains below was sequenced from the same sample in a study of blood T cell repertoires in COVID-19. Using immunoSEQ multiplex PCR, the repertoire was profiled, and TCRdb retains in-frame clones only, with some absent. The table records 130,000 or so clones, approximately 86% of them present only once. The sequencing sample was made of peripheral blood. Receptor source: a woman aged 55-70 years with acute or convalescent COVID-19.

The chain is built from TRBV4-3 and TRBJ2-7, with a weak D call TRBD1 (5 bases). In germline, CDR1 is LGHNA, CDR2 YSLEER. Trimming pared 0 bases from V and 3 bases from J, leaving 15 bases between. The CDR3 runs to 16 residues. The CDR3 loop reads CASSQDFDSIIYEQYF. CDR3 in DNA: TGCGCCAGCAGCCAAGACTTCGACAGCATTATCTACGAGCAGTACTTC.

The chain carries TRBV7-2 and TRBJ2-7, with a possible D match to TRBD2 (7 bases). Per germline, CDR1 SGHTA and CDR2 FQGNSA. The CDR3 totals 17 residues. Between the trimmed V and J ends, which lost 5 bases and 4 bases, there was a span of 24 bases. In DNA, the CDR3 is TGTGCCAGCAGCCCAGGGGCTAGGGGGGGGTGGGGATACGAGCAGTACTTC. This sequence encodes CASSPGARGGWGYEQYF.

This clone occurred once. CDR3 nucleotides: TGTGCCAGCTCTTACACCCCAGAGGGCAACGAGCAGTACTTC. This codes for CASSYTPEGNEQYF. V usage is TRBV18 and J usage is TRBJ2-7; a weak D match, TRBD2 (5 bases). Germline V gene lookup returns CDR1 KGHSH and CDR2 LQKENI. The V end lost 6 bases, the J end lost 5 bases, and 17 bases lay between the germline ends. The CDR3 loop spans 14 amino acids.

The chain recombines TRBV5-1 with TRBJ1-5; D is unresolved. The V gene lost 2 bases and the J gene lost 4 bases, with 10 bases spanning the gap. The CDR3 length is 14 residues. CDR1 and CDR2 from the germline V gene are SGHRS and YFSETQ. The CDR3 DNA reads TGCGCCAGCAGCTTTGCAGGCCTGAATCAGCCCCAGCATTTT. Its protein product is CASSFAGLNQPQHF. The full variable domain, with the rest looked up from reference TRBV5-1 and TRBJ1-5, is KAGVTQTPRYLIKTRGQQVTLSCSPISGHRSVSWYQQTPGQGLQFLFEYFSETQRNKGNFPGRFSGRQFSNSRSEMNVSTLELGDSALYLCASSFAGLNQPQHFGDGTRLSIL.

The gene calls are TRBV7-2 and TRBJ2-4; possibly TRBD1 for D (5 bases). This CDR3 has 14 amino acids. V dropped 6 bases and J dropped 1 base, with 10 bases sitting between them. The germline V gene has CDR1 SGHTA and CDR2 FQGNSA. As DNA, the CDR3 is TGTGCCAGCAGTTCACAGGCGGCCAAAAACATTCAGTACTTC. Protein sequence: CASSSQAAKNIQYF.

The chain couples TRBV2 to TRBJ1-2; no clear D. The CDR3 length is 13 residues. CDR1 is SNHLY and CDR2 is FYNNEI in the germline V gene. Trimming shortened V by 4 bases and J by 6 bases, and 12 bases separated the two germline ends. In DNA form, the CDR3 reads TGTGCCAGCAGTGTCCTGGGCTCCGATGGCTACACCTTC. It is translated as CASSVLGSDGYTF.

Written as DNA, the CDR3 is TGTGCCAGCAGTTCGGGACAGGGGATCGGCGAGCAGTACTTC. Its translation: CASSSGQGIGEQYF. The V gene is TRBV2, the J gene TRBJ2-7; 10 nucleotides line up with TRBD1. CDR1 is SNHLY, CDR2 FYNNEI, per germline. The CDR3 loop spans 14 amino acids. V gave up 5 bases and J gave up 6 bases; unmatched junction bases: 7.

The chain joins TRBV5-1 to TRBJ2-3, with TRBD1 identical over 8 bases. After removal of 8 bases from V and 4 bases from J, the junction contained 9 bases not matched to a gene. CDR1 is SGHRS, CDR2 YFSETQ, per germline. CDR3 length equals 14 residues. The CDR3 region is CASRNSGGPDTQYF. CDR3 DNA: TGCGCCAGTCGGAACTCAGGGGGCCCAGATACGCAGTATTTT. Complete variable domain (other parts from reference TRBV5-1 and TRBJ2-3): KAGVTQTPRYLIKTRGQQVTLSCSPISGHRSVSWYQQTPGQGLQFLFEYFSETQRNKGNFPGRFSGRQFSNSRSEMNVSTLELGDSALYLCASRNSGGPDTQYFGPGTRLTVL.

The rearrangement joins TRBV3-1 (or the pseudogene TRBV3-2) to TRBJ2-5; D remains ambiguous. This CDR3 is 14 amino acids long. Per the germline V gene, CDR1 is LGHDT and CDR2 is YNNKEL (reference sequence). Trimming left V 0 bases short and J 5 bases short, with 10 bases between. The CDR3 region is CASSQESAPETQYF. The CDR3 DNA is TGTGCCAGCAGCCAAGAATCTGCGCCGGAGACCCAGTACTTC.

This clone was seen ten or more times. The chain recombines TRBV5-6 with TRBJ2-7, with D possibly being TRBD1 (6 bases). The CDR3 contains 15 residues. The V end was cut by 1 base, the J end by 6 bases, with 17 bases between. The V gene's germline CDR1 is SGHDT and CDR2 YYEEEE. The DNA of the CDR3 is TGTGCCAGCAGCTTGCTAACAGGGAAGTTGTCCGAGCAGTACTTC. Its translation is CASSLLTGKLSEQYF.

The chain is built from TRBV3-1 (or the pseudogene TRBV3-2) and TRBJ2-2; D is possibly TRBD1 (5 bases). The germline CDR1 and CDR2 sequences are LGHDT and YNNKEL (reference sequence). Trimming removed 4 bases from V and 6 bases from J, with 18 bases in between. This CDR3 is 16 amino acids long. The CDR3 nucleotides read TGTGCCAGCAGCCCCTGGACACCGTTGGGCGCCGGGGAGCTGTTTTTT. Encoded protein: CASSPWTPLGAGELFF.

The chain recombines TRBV6-5 with TRBJ1-5, with TRBD1 matching over 7 bases. CDR3 size: 15 residues. The V gene end was trimmed by 2 bases and the J gene end by 3 bases; junction bases not matched to a gene: 4. Germline CDR1 MNHEY, CDR2 SVGAGI. Here the CDR3 reads CASSYGTAPNQPQHF. As DNA, the CDR3 is TGTGCCAGCAGTTACGGGACAGCCCCCAATCAGCCCCAGCATTTT.

This chain joins TRBV27 and TRBJ2-1; tentative D call: TRBD2 (6 bases). Germline CDR1 is MNHEY and CDR2 is SMNVEV (reference sequence). The V gene lost 6 bases and the J gene lost 4 bases, with 19 bases spanning the gap. The CDR3 consists of 16 residues. The chain's CDR3 is CASRFAGTTWYNEQFF. The CDR3 bases are TGTGCCAGCAGATTTGCGGGGACGACGTGGTACAATGAGCAGTTCTTC.

The chain carries TRBV5-1 and TRBJ2-7; tentative D call: TRBD1 (5 bases). Germline-derived CDR1 and CDR2 are SGHRS and YFSETQ. V lost 5 bases, J lost 3 bases, and 27 bases lay in between. The CDR3 has 18 residues. In nucleotides, the CDR3 is TGCGCCAGCAGTCCCGAGCAGGGATGGCTGAATGTTTTCTACGAGCAGTACTTC. This codes for CASSPEQGWLNVFYEQYF.

The rearrangement joins TRBV28 to TRBJ1-5; D possibly corresponds to TRBD1 (5 bases). Trimming cost V 5 bases and J 4 bases, with 18 bases left between them. The CDR3 sequence is 16 residues long. The germline CDR1 and CDR2 sequences are MDHEN and SYDVKM. The CDR3 DNA reads TGTGCCAGCAGTCCCCGGGAGGGGATGGGGAATCAGCCCCAGCATTTT. Its protein is CASSPREGMGNQPQHF.

The gene calls are TRBV7-2 and TRBJ2-1, with 7 bases aligning to TRBD1. CDR3 size: 14 residues. Per germline, CDR1 SGHTA and CDR2 FQGNSA. The V segment lost 5 bases and the J segment 2 bases; nucleotides outside the gene matches: 3. This chain's CDR3 is CASSPTGPYNEQFF. The CDR3 DNA reads TGTGCCAGCAGCCCGACAGGGCCCTACAATGAGCAGTTCTTC.

V and J are TRBV2 and TRBJ1-6, with D unresolved. The germline V and J ends were trimmed by 3 bases and 4 bases, with 7 bases remaining between them. The CDR3 loop spans 14 amino acids. Germline loops: CDR1 SNHLY, CDR2 FYNNEI. CDR3 sequence (DNA): TGTGCCAGCAGTGAGAGCCGTTATAATTCACCCCTCCACTTT. It is translated as CASSESRYNSPLHF.

The chain uses TRBV4-3 and TRBJ2-4, with 11 bases fitting TRBD2. J lost 6 bases, V lost 3 bases, and 7 bases had no gene match. This CDR3 contains 16 residues. Germline V gene sequence: CDR1 LGHNA, CDR2 YSLEER. This CDR3 reads CASSHSGGAAGNIQYF. The CDR3 DNA follows: TGCGCCAGCAGCCATAGCGGGGGGGCCGCTGGAAACATTCAGTACTTC.

CDR3 nucleotides: TGTGCCAGCAGTCTTCCACCCGGGTCCACCTCAGGGAATGGCTACACCTTC. It encodes CASSLPPGSTSGNGYTF. The chain uses TRBV28 and TRBJ1-2, with a tentative D call TRBD1 (5 bases). CDR3 length: 17 residues. Germline CDR1 MDHEN, CDR2 SYDVKM. The germline V and J ends were trimmed by 5 bases and 6 bases, with 25 bases remaining between them.

V gene TRBV6-5 combines with J gene TRBJ2-7, with TRBD1 as a possible D gene (5 bases). Germline V gives CDR1 MNHEY, CDR2 SVGAGI. The V gene lost 2 bases and the J gene lost 2 bases, with 10 bases spanning the gap. This CDR3 is built from 14 residues. The CDR3 loop reads CASSYATGAYEQYF. The DNA for the CDR3 is TGTGCCAGCAGTTACGCAACAGGAGCCTACGAGCAGTACTTC.

The rearrangement uses TRBV18 and TRBJ1-1, with D possibly being TRBD1 (5 bases). The ends were cut back, 3 bases at V and 7 bases at J, with 15 bases in the middle. The CDR3 contains 14 residues. From germline, CDR1 is KGHSH and CDR2 LQKENI. The CDR3 DNA reads TGTGCCAGCTCACCCTCCGGGAGGGGCCATGAAGCTTTCTTT. Amino acid sequence: CASSPSGRGHEAFF.

The J gene is TRBJ1-5, the V gene TRBV2; tentative D call: TRBD1 (5 bases). The CDR3 contains 13 residues. V lost 6 bases and J lost 13, with 19 bases in between. The V gene's germline CDR1 is SNHLY and CDR2 FYNNEI. The chain's CDR3 is CASSDLGRARQHF. The CDR3 nucleotides read TGTGCCAGCAGCGACCTCGGCAGGGCCCGACAGCATTTT. The complete variable domain, with remaining parts taken from reference TRBV2 and TRBJ1-5, reads EPEVTQTPSHQVTQMGQEVILRCVPISNHLYFYWYRQILGQKVEFLVSFYNNEISEKSEIFDDQFSVERPDGSNFTLKIRSTKLEDSAMYFCASSDLGRARQHFGDGTRLSIL.

CDR3 amino acids: CAWSVRRSGGALGQETQYF. The CDR3 DNA is TGTGCCTGGAGTGTGCGGAGGAGCGGGGGGGCCCTAGGTCAAGAGACCCAGTACTTC. V and J are TRBV30 and TRBJ2-5; TRBD2 agrees at 10 bases. Looked up from germline, CDR1 is GTSNPN and CDR2 is SVGIG (reference sequence). The V and J ends lost 0 bases and 2 bases, in that order; junction bases with no gene match: 15. CDR3 length equals 19 residues.

In its sample, this clone was seen once. The rearrangement joins TRBV27 to TRBJ2-3; TRBD2 is a possible D gene (5 bases). This CDR3 contains 15 residues. The ends were cut back, 3 bases at V and 3 bases at J, with 13 bases in the middle. Germline-derived CDR1 and CDR2 are MNHEY and SMNVEV (reference sequence). The CDR3: CASSFLGLGTDTQYF. The CDR3 nucleotides are TGTGCCAGCAGTTTTTTAGGACTCGGGACAGATACGCAGTATTTT.